This TCR beta chain came from a study of shared clonotypes between healthy human individuals. The table came from immunoSEQ multiplex PCR; TCRdb's copy has only in-frame clones and leaves some out. The table shows 2 million to 2.5 million clones, with under 95% occurring only once. Healthy adults negative for HIV, lacking recent acute infections or vaccinations, served as donors. This clone has just one count. The CDR3 has 13 residues. V shed 4 bases and J shed 3 bases, with 8 bases lying between them. Germline lookup yields CDR1 MNHNS and CDR2 SASEGT. The material sequenced was naive CD4+ T cells from PBMCs. Indicated subset: CD45RA+ positively selected. The receptor was derived from a man between 18 and 35 years old in good health. Some clones in this sample may be carry-over from other donors' samples. J is TRBJ2-3 and V is TRBV6-1; the D gene could be TRBD1 or TRBD2 (5 bases each). DNA for the CDR3: TGTGCCAGCAGTGGAGGGGATACAGATACGCAGTATTTT. Protein sequence: CASSGGDTDTQYF.